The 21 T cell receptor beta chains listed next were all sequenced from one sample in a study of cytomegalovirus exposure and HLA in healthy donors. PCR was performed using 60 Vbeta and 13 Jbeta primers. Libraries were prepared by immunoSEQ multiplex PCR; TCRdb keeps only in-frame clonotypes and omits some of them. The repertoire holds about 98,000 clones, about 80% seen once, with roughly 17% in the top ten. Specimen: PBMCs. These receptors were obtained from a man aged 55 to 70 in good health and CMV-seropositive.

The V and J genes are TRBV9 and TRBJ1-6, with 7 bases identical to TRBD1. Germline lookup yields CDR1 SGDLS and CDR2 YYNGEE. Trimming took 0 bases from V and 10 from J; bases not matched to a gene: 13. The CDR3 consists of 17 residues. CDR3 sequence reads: CASSVDYRTGDQSPLHF. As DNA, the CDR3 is TGTGCCAGCAGCGTAGACTACAGGACAGGCGACCAATCACCCCTCCACTTT. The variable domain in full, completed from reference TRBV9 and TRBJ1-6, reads DSGVTQTPKHLITATGQRVTLRCSPRSGDLSVYWYQQSLDQGLQFLIQYYNGEERAKGNILERFSAQQFPDLHSELNLSSLELGDSALYFCASSVDYRTGDQSPLHFGNGTRLTVT.

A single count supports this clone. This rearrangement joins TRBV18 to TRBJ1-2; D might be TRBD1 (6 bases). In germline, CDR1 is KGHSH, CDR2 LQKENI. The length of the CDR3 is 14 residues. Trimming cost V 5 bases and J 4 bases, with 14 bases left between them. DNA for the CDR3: TGTGCCAGCTCAGCCACACAGGGATTCTATGGCTACACCTTC. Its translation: CASSATQGFYGYTF. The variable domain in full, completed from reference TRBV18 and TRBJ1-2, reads NAGVMQNPRHLVRRRGQEARLRCSPMKGHSHVYWYRQLPEEGLKFMVYLQKENIIDESGMPKERFSAEFPKEGPSILRIQQVVRGDSAAYFCASSATQGFYGYTFGSGTRLTVV.

Written as DNA, the CDR3 is TGCGCCAGCAGCTTGTTAGGATCCGGGACACATGAAAAACTGTTTTTT. The encoded protein is CASSLLGSGTHEKLFF. V and J are TRBV5-1 and TRBJ1-4; tentative D call: TRBD1 (6 bases). The CDR3 covers 16 residues. From germline, CDR1 is SGHRS and CDR2 YFSETQ. V lost 1 base and J 6 bases, leaving 16 bases between the germline ends.

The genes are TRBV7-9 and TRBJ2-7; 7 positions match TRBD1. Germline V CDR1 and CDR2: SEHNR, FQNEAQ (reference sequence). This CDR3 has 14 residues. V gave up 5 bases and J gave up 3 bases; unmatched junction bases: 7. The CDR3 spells CASSPSTGIYEQYF. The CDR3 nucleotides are TGTGCCAGCAGCCCATCGACAGGGATCTACGAGCAGTACTTC.

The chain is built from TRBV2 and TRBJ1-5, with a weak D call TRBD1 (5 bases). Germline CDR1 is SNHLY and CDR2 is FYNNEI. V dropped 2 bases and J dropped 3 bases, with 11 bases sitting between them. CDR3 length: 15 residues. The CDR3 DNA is TGTGCCAGCAGTGAATTGGAGGGGAACAATCAGCCCCAGCATTTT. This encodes CASSELEGNNQPQHF.

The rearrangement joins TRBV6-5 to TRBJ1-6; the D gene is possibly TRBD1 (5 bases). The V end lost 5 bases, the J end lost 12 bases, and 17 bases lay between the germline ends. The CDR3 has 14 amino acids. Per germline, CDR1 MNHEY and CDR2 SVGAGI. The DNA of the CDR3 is TGTGCCAGCAGTAAGATCGGGCAGGGCGGACCCCTCCACTTT. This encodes CASSKIGQGGPLHF.

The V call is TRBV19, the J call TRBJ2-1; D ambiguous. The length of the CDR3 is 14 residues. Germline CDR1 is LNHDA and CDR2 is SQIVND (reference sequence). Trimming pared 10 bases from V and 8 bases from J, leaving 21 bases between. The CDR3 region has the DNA TGTGCCACCCGAGTCCTCGTACCGAGAGATGAGCAGTTCTTC. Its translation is CATRVLVPRDEQFF.

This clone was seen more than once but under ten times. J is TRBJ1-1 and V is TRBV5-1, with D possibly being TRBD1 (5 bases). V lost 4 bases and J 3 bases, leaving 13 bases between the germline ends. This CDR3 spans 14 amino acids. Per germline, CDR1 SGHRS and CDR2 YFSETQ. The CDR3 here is CASSQQGGDTEAFF. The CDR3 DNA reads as TGCGCCAGCAGCCAGCAGGGTGGTGACACTGAAGCTTTCTTT.

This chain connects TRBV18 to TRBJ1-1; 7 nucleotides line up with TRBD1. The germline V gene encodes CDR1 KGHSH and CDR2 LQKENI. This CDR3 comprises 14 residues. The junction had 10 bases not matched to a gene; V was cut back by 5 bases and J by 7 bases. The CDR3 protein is CASSRYDREFEAFF. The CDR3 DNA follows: TGTGCCAGCTCAAGGTACGACAGGGAGTTTGAAGCTTTCTTT.

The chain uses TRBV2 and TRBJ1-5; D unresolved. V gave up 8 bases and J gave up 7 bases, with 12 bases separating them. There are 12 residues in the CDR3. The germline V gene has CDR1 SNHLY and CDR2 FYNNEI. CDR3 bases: TGTGCCAGCTCCCTCTTGAGGCAGCCCCAGCATTTT. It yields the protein CASSLLRQPQHF.

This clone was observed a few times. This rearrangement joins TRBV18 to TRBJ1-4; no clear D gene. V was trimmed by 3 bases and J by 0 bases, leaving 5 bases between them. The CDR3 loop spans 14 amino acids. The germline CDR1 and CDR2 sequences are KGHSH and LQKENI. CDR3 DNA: TGTGCCAGCTCACCCCAGACAACTAATGAAAAACTGTTTTTT. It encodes CASSPQTTNEKLFF.

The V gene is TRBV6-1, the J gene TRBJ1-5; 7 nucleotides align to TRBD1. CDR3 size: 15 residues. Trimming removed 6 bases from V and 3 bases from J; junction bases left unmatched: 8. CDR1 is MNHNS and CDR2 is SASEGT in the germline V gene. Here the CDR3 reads CASSLTGRYNQPQHF. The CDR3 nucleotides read TGTGCCAGCAGCCTGACAGGGAGGTACAATCAGCCCCAGCATTTT.

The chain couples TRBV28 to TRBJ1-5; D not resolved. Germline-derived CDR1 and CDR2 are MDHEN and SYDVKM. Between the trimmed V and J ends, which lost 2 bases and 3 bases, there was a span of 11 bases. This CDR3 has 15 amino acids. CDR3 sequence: CASSLPSGNNQPQHF. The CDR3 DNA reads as TGTGCCAGCAGTTTACCGTCGGGGAACAATCAGCCCCAGCATTTT.

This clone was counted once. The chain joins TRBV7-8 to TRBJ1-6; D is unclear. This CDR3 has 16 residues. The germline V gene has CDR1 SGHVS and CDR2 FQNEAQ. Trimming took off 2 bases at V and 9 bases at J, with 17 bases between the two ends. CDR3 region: CASSLNPRAFGSPLHF. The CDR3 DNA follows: TGTGCCAGCAGCTTAAACCCGAGGGCCTTTGGTTCACCCCTCCACTTT.

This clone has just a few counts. The CDR3: CASSDRVTDTQYF. CDR3 sequence (DNA): TGTGCCAGCAGTGACAGGGTCACAGATACGCAGTATTTT. V is TRBV2 and J is TRBJ2-3; a possible D gene is TRBD1 (5 bases). V lost 3 bases to trimming and J lost 2 bases, with 6 bases between them. This CDR3 has 13 residues. Germline V gene data show CDR1 as SNHLY and CDR2 as FYNNEI.

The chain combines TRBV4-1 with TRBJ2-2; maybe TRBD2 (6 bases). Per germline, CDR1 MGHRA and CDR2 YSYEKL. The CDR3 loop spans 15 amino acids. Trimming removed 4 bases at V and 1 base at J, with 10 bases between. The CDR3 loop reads CASSRRRGNTGELFF. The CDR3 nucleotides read TGCGCCAGCAGCCGCAGGCGGGGGAACACCGGGGAGCTGTTTTTT.

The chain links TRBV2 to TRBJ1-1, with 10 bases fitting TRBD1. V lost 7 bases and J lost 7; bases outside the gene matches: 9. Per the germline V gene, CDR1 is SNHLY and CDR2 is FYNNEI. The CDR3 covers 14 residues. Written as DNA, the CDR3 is TGTGCCAGCAAACCGACAGGGGGCCGGATTGAAGCTTTCTTT. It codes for CASKPTGGRIEAFF.

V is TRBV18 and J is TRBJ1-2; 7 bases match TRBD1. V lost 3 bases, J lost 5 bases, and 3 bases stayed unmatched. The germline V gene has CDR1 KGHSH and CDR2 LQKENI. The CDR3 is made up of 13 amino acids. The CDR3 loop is CASSPGQLYGYTF. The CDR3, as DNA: TGTGCCAGCTCACCGGGACAGCTATATGGCTACACCTTC.

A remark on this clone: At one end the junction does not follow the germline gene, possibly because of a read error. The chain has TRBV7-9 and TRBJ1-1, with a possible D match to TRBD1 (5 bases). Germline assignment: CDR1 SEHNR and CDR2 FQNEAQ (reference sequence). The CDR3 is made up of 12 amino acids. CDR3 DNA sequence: TGTTCCAGCAGCGACAGATACACTGAAGCTTTCTTT. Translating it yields CSSSDRYTEAFF.

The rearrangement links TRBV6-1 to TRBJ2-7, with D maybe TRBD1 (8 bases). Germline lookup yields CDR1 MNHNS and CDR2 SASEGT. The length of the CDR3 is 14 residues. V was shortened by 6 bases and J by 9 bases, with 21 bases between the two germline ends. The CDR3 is CASRGRGRGLGQYF. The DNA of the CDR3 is TGTGCCAGCAGAGGGAGGGGCAGGGGGCTAGGGCAGTACTTC.

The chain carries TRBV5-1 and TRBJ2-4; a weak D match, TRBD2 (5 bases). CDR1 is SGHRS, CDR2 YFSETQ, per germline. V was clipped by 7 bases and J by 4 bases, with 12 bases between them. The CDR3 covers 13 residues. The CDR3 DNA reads TGCGCCAGCTCCGAGGGCGAGAAAAACATTCAGTACTTC. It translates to CASSEGEKNIQYF.